The 14 T cell receptor beta chains below come from one sample, sequenced in a study of T cells in Graves' hyperthyroidism and ophthalmopathy. TCR beta CDR3 sequences were amplified from RNA transcripts. During a first-round RT-PCR of the TCR CDR3, the HTBI primer set was used. TCRdb used MiXCR to reprocess the multiplex PCR reads, holding one entry per CDR3 protein. Among more than 250,000 distinct CDR3 sequences listed, roughly 15% were seen once. Sample: blood. The receptors here all came from a woman aged 45-60 years with Graves' hyperthyroidism that later progressed to Graves' ophthalmopathy.

This clonotype was seen repeatedly, ten times or more. V and J are TRBV6-2 or TRBV6-3 and TRBJ2-1; 7 bases are a match to TRBD2. V dropped 4 bases and J dropped 1; count of bases not matched to a gene: 4. CDR1 MNHEY and CDR2 SVGEGT come from the germline V gene. CDR3 size: 15 residues. CDR3 bases: TGTGCCAGCAGTTGGGGGGGGAATTCCTACAATGAGCAGTTCTTC. This encodes CASSWGGNSYNEQFF.

This clonotype occurred many times. The chain couples TRBV5-6 to TRBJ1-1, with D unclear. V gave up 0 bases and J gave up 0 bases, with 9 bases separating them. This CDR3 is built from 15 residues. Germline V gene data show CDR1 as SGHDT and CDR2 as YYEEEE. DNA of the CDR3: TGTGCCAGCAGCTTGGAGTTCGCACTGAACACTGAAGCTTTCTTT. Translation: CASSLEFALNTEAFF.

This clonotype has ten or more counts. V is TRBV25-1 and J is TRBJ1-2; D uncertain. CDR1 MGHDK and CDR2 SYGVNS come from the germline V gene. V lost 3 bases to trimming and J lost 4 bases, with 6 bases between them. The CDR3 is 12 amino acids. The CDR3 DNA sequence: TGTGCCAGCAGTGAGGGCGGCTATGGCTACACCTTC. Protein sequence: CASSEGGYGYTF.

This clonotype was counted a few times. In DNA, the CDR3 is TGTGCCAGCAGTGGACAGGGGATCGGCACAGATACGCAGTATTTT. Translation gives CASSGQGIGTDTQYF. This sequence joins TRBV6-1 and TRBJ2-3; TRBD1 matches at 8 bases. The V segment lost 4 bases and the J segment 1 base; nucleotides outside the gene matches: 4. In germline, CDR1 is MNHNS, CDR2 SASEGT. The CDR3 extends over 15 amino acids.

This clonotype showed up many times. The chain carries TRBV6-1 and TRBJ1-3; D is possibly TRBD1 (6 bases). The germline V and J ends were trimmed by 5 bases and 3 bases, with 14 bases remaining between them. Germline V gene lookup returns CDR1 MNHNS and CDR2 SASEGT. The CDR3 loop spans 15 amino acids. CDR3 in DNA: TGTGCCAGCAGTTTAACAGGGAAGGGTGGAAACACCATATATTTT. This sequence encodes CASSLTGKGGNTIYF.

This clonotype was recorded many times. The rearrangement joins TRBV2 to TRBJ2-2; perhaps TRBD2 as D (5 bases). V was cut by 11 bases and J by 5 bases, with 12 bases left in between. This CDR3 spans 12 amino acids. From germline, CDR1 is SNHLY and CDR2 FYNNEI. For the CDR3, the DNA is TGTGCCGGCGTCGGCGGGACCGGGGAGCTGTTTTTT. Translating it yields CAGVGGTGELFF.

This clonotype was observed many times. The chain has TRBV28 and TRBJ1-2, with 7 bases aligning to TRBD1. The V gene's germline CDR1 is MDHEN and CDR2 SYDVKM. The CDR3 is 15 residues long. J was trimmed by 4 bases and V by 7 bases; bases with no gene match: 12. The CDR3 DNA sequence: TGTGCCAGCACCGATCGACAGGGACAGCTCTATGGCTACACCTTC. Residues: CASTDRQGQLYGYTF.

This clonotype showed up many times. The chain recombines TRBV20-1 with TRBJ2-3, with 8 bases lining up with TRBD2. Germline loops: CDR1 DFQATT, CDR2 SNEGSKA (reference sequence). The CDR3 is 14 amino acids. The V gene end was trimmed by 6 bases and the J gene end by 0 bases; junction bases not matched to a gene: 5. CDR3 in amino acids: CSARTSRSTDTQYF. The CDR3 region has the DNA TGCAGTGCGAGGACTAGCAGAAGCACAGATACGCAGTATTTT.

This clonotype was observed a handful of times. J is TRBJ1-3 and V is TRBV7-8, with D hard to call. Trimming took off 0 bases at V and 2 bases at J, with 11 bases between the two ends. In germline, CDR1 is SGHVS, CDR2 FQNEAQ. The CDR3 contains 16 residues. The CDR3 reads CASSLAPAWAGNTIYF. The DNA of the CDR3 is TGTGCCAGCAGCTTAGCACCAGCTTGGGCTGGAAACACCATATATTTT.

This clonotype was recorded many times. The chain joins TRBV6-2 or TRBV6-3 to TRBJ2-7; 7 bases are a match to TRBD2. V dropped 0 bases and J dropped 3; count of bases not matched to a gene: 8. In germline, CDR1 is MNHEY, CDR2 SVGEGT. The CDR3 spans 16 residues. In DNA form, the CDR3 reads TGTGCCAGCAGTTACTCGACTAGCAGAGCTCTCTACGAGCAGTACTTC. Translating gives CASSYSTSRALYEQYF.

This clonotype appeared many times. Written as DNA, the CDR3 is TGCAGTGCTAAAGGGTGGGCAGGGCCCTTTATGAACACTGAAGCTTTCTTT. Protein: CSAKGWAGPFMNTEAFF. The chain links TRBV20-1 to TRBJ1-1; TRBD1 might be the D (5 bases). V dropped 4 bases and J dropped 0 bases, with 21 bases sitting between them. This CDR3 region has 17 residues. Germline assignment: CDR1 DFQATT and CDR2 SNEGSKA (reference sequence).

With respect to this clonotype: The limits of the CDR3 on the DNA are not certain, so only TCRdb's listed CDR3 is given. The chain carries TRBV12-3 or TRBV12-4 and TRBJ2-2; the table's D call of TRBD2 was not tested on the DNA. Ends included, the CDR3 has 17 residues. The CDR3: CASSSRLGLLTPGSCFF.

This clonotype was counted between two and nine times. The rearrangement links TRBV6-5 to TRBJ1-4, with D hard to call. V gave up 0 bases and J gave up 5 bases, with 10 bases separating them. Per the germline V gene, CDR1 is MNHEY and CDR2 is SVGAGI. The CDR3 has 15 residues. The CDR3 loop reads CASSYSPARNEKLFF. The CDR3 DNA sequence: TGTGCCAGCAGTTACTCGCCGGCCAGAAATGAAAAACTGTTTTTT.

This clonotype was recorded many times. V gene TRBV20-1 combines with J gene TRBJ1-4; D is undetermined. Germline V gene sequence: CDR1 DFQATT, CDR2 SNEGSKA (reference sequence). Trimming stripped 2 bases from V and 3 bases from J, with 13 bases between. CDR3 length: 15 residues. CDR3 region: CSARNSGPSNEKLFF. The CDR3 bases are TGCAGTGCTAGAAATTCCGGGCCTTCTAATGAAAAACTGTTTTTT.